This T cell receptor beta chain originates from a study of cytomegalovirus exposure and HLA in healthy donors (TCRdb year 2017). Broadly, across the study: An earlier analysis of 550 to 700 of the donors reported roughly 300 Gb of sequence data and some 120 million unique TCR beta sequences from about 200 million T cells. A later genetic analysis used genome-wide SNP genotypes for about 60% of the roughly 700 donors, treating that subset as a discovery cohort. To predict cytomegalovirus infection status, the study brought together high-throughput TCR immunosequencing, statistical association of individual TCRs with disease status, and machine learning. To study patterns of TCR occurrence, a later analysis re-analyzed previously published TCR beta repertoires from around 660 donors and added high-resolution HLA genotyping. Both class I and class II loci were covered by HLA typing, at four-digit resolution. Among 398 genotyped donors of the cohort, an average of around 240,000 unique TCR beta nucleotide sequences were sequenced per donor, around 20% of them non-productive. The study profiled the T cell repertoires of approximately 700 subjects by immunosequencing and related them to cytomegalovirus serostatus. To decide whether each TCR beta V gene segment behaved as functional or pseudogenic, an earlier analysis of some 600 of the donors relied on high-throughput TCR beta sequencing. Donor age, sex, ethnicity and CMV serostatus were compiled together with the repertoire data. The study was designed to test whether signatures of past pathogen exposure could be identified by cataloging public T cell receptors. Every repertoire in the discovery cohort had been generated on one and the same sequencing platform. In the later analysis, no new phenotypic data were used to find candidate immune exposures; instead, reliance was placed on TCR beta sequences and their occurrence across donors. Typing coverage differed by locus: A, B, C, DRB1 and DQB1 were typed in roughly 620-630 donors, DQA1 in about 510, DPA1 in some 600, and DPB1 in 400 to 490. In addition to the first cohort of hundreds of subjects, a separate validation cohort of approximately 130 different subjects was used. Several DR-DQ haplotypes were treated as single units for association and clustering because of strong linkage in the cohort. Of the 300 to 450 genotyped donors, 80% to 90% were placed in the genetic ancestry cluster associated with self-reported Caucasian donors. Roughly 320 gigabases of sequencing data and roughly 81 million unique TCR sequences made up an early release that covered under 750 HLA-typed donors. Here is what the overall study found, with its caveats: Correlated functional status among segregating V segments might be attributable to linkage disequilibrium, but an unknown experimental factor could not be ruled out. In a later analysis, HLA-associated TCR beta chains showed more clonal expansion and lower generation probabilities than non-associated chains that were equally common. For the cohort, immune exposure information was limited to CMV serostatus. When HLA alleles, especially DR and DQ, strongly co-occurred, TCR associations were difficult to assign to individual alleles. A further reported finding was that TCR beta sequences accurately predicted the HLA-A and HLA-B alleles for most subjects in the first cohort. Across donors, most TCR sequences were observed very rarely, whereas some public TCRs were present in many individuals. Most CMV-associated TCR beta chains appeared to be HLA-restricted in a later analysis, and the HLA associations seemed to be driven largely by CMV exposure. Compared with the approximately 720-donor mean, donors in an Asian-associated ancestry cluster had fewer N-insertions in productive TCRs, according to a later genetic analysis. A later analysis associated about 17,000 TCR beta sequences with specific HLA alleles at a false discovery rate of 0.05. In vitro tests confirmed that a few of the cytomegalovirus-associated TCR beta chains recognize cytomegalovirus antigens. Presence/absence analyses assumed roughly uniform sequencing depth across donors, an assumption that may not hold. This cohort had only TCR beta chains sequenced, and the lack of alpha or paired-chain data limited which features could be detected. Because counts were too low, about 18 rarely observed V segments, including chromosome 9 orphons, were excluded from the earlier analysis of several hundred of the donors. Because some donors lacked HLA typing at each locus, the association tests relied only on the typed subset. In an earlier analysis of over 550 of the donors, most TCR beta V segments were observed in productive rearrangements about 87% or about 30% of the time, broadly matching IMGT annotations. In a later analysis, several top co-occurrence clusters were reported to appear linked to parvovirus B19, influenza, CMV and Epstein-Barr virus. According to a later analysis, TCR association rates differed among HLA loci, with DRB1 alleles showing the most associated TCRs and HLA-C alleles showing the fewest. Some IMGT-functional V segments, including TRBV6-2 and TRBV6-3, could not be told apart with the 87-base-pair reads, so those segments were excluded. V-gene and J-gene trimming of TCR beta chains was associated with a missense DCLRE1C variant in a later genetic analysis, and the association was replicated in an independent cohort. According to the authors, the approach could potentially be generalized to other disease states and immunological phenotypes. The study gave a list of 150 to 200 TCR beta chains associated with cytomegalovirus. The classifier was reported to diagnose cytomegalovirus status with high specificity and sensitivity in both the original cohort and the validation cohort. The sequencing pipeline was judged likely to have produced a cluster of highly shared sequence variants as a technical artifact.

From cysteine to phenylalanine, the CDR3 is 12 amino acids long. Left in the record is the CDR3 DNA by itself, 36 bases read in frame from the first base. From a lookup of the germline V gene, CDR1 and CDR2 are SNHLY and FYNNEI. At the junction V is shortened by 8 bases and J by 0 bases, with 7 bases in between. In total, just over 650 healthy bone marrow donors made up the cohort. At the time of sampling, all cohort members were nominally healthy, though unrecorded immune exposures were likely present. The donor tested CMV seronegative and was one of the 352 seronegative cohort members. Each donor provided a peripheral blood sample, and peripheral blood mononuclear cells were used for TCR beta sequencing. Genomic DNA was extracted from the blood cell samples with the Qiagen DNeasy Blood Extraction Kit. The library was generated by the immunoSEQ multiplex PCR assay. A mixture of 60 forward primers for TCR Vbeta segments and 13 reverse primers for TCR Jbeta segments was used in the multiplex PCR. The CDR3 region of rearranged TCR beta genes was amplified from genomic DNA by a multiplex PCR assay. On the Illumina HiSeq System, the amplified TCR beta libraries were sequenced as 87-base-pair reads. The study's processing was this. Across the 700 or so repertoires, a later analysis counted about 81 million unique TCR beta chains, 9.5 million to 13 million of which were shared by at least two donors. Raw reads were error-corrected and collapsed into unique sequences by a nearest-neighbor algorithm in which closely related sequences were merged to remove PCR and sequencing errors. Alignment of CDR3 sequences to IMGT reference sequences was used to assign V, D and J gene segments. For a sequence to be retained, at least a six-nucleotide match to both a V gene segment and a J gene segment was required. Rearrangements were called productive when the CDR3 lacked stop codons and stayed in frame with V and J; all others were non-productive. Following IMGT convention, CDR3 was defined as the stretch from the second conserved V-encoded cysteine up to the conserved J-encoded phenylalanine. In an earlier analysis of around 540 of the donors, sequences lacking an unambiguous match to a single V gene segment were excluded. In an earlier analysis of several hundred of the donors, V segments were called functional above 56.7% productive rearrangements and were called segregating when the between-donor standard deviation exceeded 5%. A statistical classification framework was built for diagnosing cytomegalovirus status from the catalog of TCR beta chain sequences. A later analysis assigned V and J genes by comparing TCR nucleotide sequences with IMGT/GENE-DB human TR gene sequences. A later analysis assigned CDR3 sequences and most-parsimonious VDJ recombination scenarios with the TCRdist pipeline. In a later analysis, each TCR beta chain was defined by its CDR3 amino acid sequence together with its V-gene family, and reads without a unique V-gene family were excluded. As a way to deal with suspected cross-contamination and a sequencing artifact, a later analysis dropped 450 to 700 nucleotide sequences that were highly shared and had low generation probability. A later analysis calculated a clonal expansion index for each public chain from normalized within-repertoire ranks of inferred template counts. Generation probabilities in a later analysis came from a VDJ recombination model fitted to out-of-frame rearrangements, and those results were checked against IGoR. Hypergeometric tests were used in a later analysis to score TCR-TCR, TCR-HLA and TCR-CMV co-occurrence, with a repertoire-size bias correction applied to the TCR pairs. To estimate false discovery rates, a later analysis permuted the HLA or CMV assignments 20 times. A later analysis grouped co-occurring TCRs with DBSCAN, adding TCRdist sequence similarity when clustering within HLA-allele-positive subsets. Repertoires with fewer than 30,000 or more than 120,000 public chains, plus five repertoires with anomalous nucleotide sharing, were excluded from co-occurrence clustering. TCRdb provides this immuneACCESS table in a form limited to in-frame rearrangements. Some clones are lacking; in checked studies, under half of them reflect an unresolved V gene, and why the rest are absent is not known. D and trimming come from the DNA, and the V and J calls and clone size come from that table. The table held for this sample gives around 140,000 clones. The ten largest account for 1.5% to 2% of the sample.

A word on this clone: There is no known antigen for this receptor.

The sequence was collected from a woman between 50 and 59 years old in good health and CMV-seronegative. The chain employs TRBV2 and TRBJ2-5, and TRBD1 may be the D gene, going by 6 matching bases. The specimen was PBMCs. The DNA is TGTGCCAGCGGGACAAACCAAGAGACCCAGTACTTC. This translates into CASGTNQETQYF.